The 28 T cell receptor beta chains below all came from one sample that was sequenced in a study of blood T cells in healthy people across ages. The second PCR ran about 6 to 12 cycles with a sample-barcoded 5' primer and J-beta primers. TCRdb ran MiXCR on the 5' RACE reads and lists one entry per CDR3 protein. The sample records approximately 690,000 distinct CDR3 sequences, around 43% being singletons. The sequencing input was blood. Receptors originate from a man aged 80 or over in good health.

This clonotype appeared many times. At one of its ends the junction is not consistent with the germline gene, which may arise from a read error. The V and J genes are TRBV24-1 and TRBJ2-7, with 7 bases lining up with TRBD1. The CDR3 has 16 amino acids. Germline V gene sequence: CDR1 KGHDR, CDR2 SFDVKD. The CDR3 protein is CATSVLGRGNGNEQYF. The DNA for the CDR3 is TGTGCCACCAGTGTTTTGGGCAGGGGGAATGGTAACGAGCAGTACTTC.

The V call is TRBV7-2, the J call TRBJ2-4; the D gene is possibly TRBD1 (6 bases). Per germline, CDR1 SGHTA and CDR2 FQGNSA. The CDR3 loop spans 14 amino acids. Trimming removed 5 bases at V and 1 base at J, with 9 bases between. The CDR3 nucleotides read TGTGCCAGCAGCGCAGGGGTGGCCAAAAACATTCAGTACTTC. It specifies CASSAGVAKNIQYF.

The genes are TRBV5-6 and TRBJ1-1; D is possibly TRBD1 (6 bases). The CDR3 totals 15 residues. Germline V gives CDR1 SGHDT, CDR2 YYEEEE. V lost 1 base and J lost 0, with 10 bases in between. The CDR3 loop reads CASSLLGQMNTEAFF. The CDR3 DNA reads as TGTGCCAGCAGCTTGTTGGGACAAATGAACACTGAAGCTTTCTTT.

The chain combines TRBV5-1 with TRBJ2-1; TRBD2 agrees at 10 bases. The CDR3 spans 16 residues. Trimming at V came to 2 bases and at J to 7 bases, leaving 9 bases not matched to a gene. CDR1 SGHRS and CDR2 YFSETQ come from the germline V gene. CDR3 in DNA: TGCGCCAGCAGCTTAAAATTAGCGGGAGGAGGGAATGAGCAGTTCTTC. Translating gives CASSLKLAGGGNEQFF.

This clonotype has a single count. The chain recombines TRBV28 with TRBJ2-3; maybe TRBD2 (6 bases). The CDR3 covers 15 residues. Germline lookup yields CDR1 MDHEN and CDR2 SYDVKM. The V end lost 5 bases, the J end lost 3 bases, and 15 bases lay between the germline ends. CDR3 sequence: CASSPWGEVTDTQYF. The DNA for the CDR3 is TGTGCCAGCAGTCCGTGGGGGGAGGTGACAGATACGCAGTATTTT.

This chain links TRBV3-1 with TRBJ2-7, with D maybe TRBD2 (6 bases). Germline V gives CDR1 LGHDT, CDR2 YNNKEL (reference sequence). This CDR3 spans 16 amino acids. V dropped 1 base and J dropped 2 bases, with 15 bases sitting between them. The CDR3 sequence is CASSQGLAVQAYEQYF. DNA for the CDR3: TGTGCCAGCAGCCAAGGTTTAGCGGTCCAGGCCTACGAGCAGTACTTC.

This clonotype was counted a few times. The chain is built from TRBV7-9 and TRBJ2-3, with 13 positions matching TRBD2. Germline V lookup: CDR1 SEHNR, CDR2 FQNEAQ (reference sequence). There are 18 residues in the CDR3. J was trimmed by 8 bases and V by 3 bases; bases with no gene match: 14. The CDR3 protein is CASSFLAATSGRAGTQYF. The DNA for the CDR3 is TGTGCCAGCAGCTTCCTGGCGGCTACTAGCGGGAGGGCCGGTACGCAGTATTTT.

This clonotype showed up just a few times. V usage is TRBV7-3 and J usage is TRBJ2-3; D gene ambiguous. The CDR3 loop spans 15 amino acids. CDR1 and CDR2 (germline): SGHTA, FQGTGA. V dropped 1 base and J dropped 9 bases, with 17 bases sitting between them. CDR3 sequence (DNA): TGTGCCAGCAGCTTAAGGCCCCACGAGAGTGGGACGCAGTATTTT. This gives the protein CASSLRPHESGTQYF.

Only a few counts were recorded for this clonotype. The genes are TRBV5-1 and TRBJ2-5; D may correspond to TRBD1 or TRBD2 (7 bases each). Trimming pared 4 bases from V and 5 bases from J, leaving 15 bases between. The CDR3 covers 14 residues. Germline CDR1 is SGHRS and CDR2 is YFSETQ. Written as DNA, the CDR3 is TGCGCCAGCAGCCCCGACAGGGAGGGGGAGACCCAGTACTTC. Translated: CASSPDREGETQYF.

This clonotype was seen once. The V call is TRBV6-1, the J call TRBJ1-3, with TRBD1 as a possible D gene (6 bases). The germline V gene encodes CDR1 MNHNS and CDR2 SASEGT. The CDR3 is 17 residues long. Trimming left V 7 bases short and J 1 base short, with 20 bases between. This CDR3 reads CASNTGTYSISGNTIYF. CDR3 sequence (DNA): TGTGCCAGCAACACCGGGACATACTCAATTTCTGGAAACACCATATATTTT.

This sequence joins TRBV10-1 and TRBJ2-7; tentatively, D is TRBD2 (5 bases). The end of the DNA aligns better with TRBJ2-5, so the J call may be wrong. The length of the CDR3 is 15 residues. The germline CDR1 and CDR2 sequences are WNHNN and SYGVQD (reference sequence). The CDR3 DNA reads TGCGCCAGCAGTGAAGGAGGACTTAATCAAGAGACCCAGTACTTC. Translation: CASSEGGLNQETQYF.

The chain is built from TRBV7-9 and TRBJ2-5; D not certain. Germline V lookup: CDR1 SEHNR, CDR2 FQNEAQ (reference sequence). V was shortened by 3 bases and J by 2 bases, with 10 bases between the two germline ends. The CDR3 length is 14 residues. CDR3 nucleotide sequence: TGTGCCAGCAGCTTTTATGGGGTGCAAGAGACCCAGTACTTC. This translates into CASSFYGVQETQYF.

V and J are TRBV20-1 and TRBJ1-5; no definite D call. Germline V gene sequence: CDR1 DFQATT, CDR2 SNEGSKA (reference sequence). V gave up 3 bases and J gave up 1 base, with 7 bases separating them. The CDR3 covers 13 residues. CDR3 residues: CSARGPSNQPQHF. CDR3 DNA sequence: TGCAGTGCTAGGGGCCCAAGCAATCAGCCCCAGCATTTT.

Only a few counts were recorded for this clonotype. CDR3 DNA: TGTGCCAGCAGCCAGTCGACTAGCGGGGGGGTGCCAAGGGTGGAGACCCAGTACTTC. This translates into CASSQSTSGGVPRVETQYF. This rearrangement joins TRBV4-2 to TRBJ2-5; 14 nucleotides align to TRBD2. In germline, CDR1 is LGHNA, CDR2 YNFKEQ. Losses at the gene ends were 3 bases for V and 5 bases for J; bases not matched to a gene: 14. The CDR3 contains 19 residues.

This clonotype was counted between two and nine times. The chain's CDR3 is CASSRRQGQEQYF. CDR3 in DNA: TGTGCCAGCAGCCGTAGACAGGGGCAGGAGCAGTACTTC. The chain carries TRBV7-6 and TRBJ2-5; 8 bases align to TRBD1. The CDR3 loop spans 13 amino acids. Germline CDR1 SGHVS, CDR2 FNYEAQ. V was pared by 5 bases and J by 11 bases, with 10 bases of the junction left unmatched.

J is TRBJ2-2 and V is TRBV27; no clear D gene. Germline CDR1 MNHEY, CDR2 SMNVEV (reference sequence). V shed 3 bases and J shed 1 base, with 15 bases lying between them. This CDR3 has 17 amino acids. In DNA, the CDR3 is TGTGCCAGCAGTTTTCGAAGGACGGCTGTGAACACCGGGGAGCTGTTTTTT. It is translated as CASSFRRTAVNTGELFF.

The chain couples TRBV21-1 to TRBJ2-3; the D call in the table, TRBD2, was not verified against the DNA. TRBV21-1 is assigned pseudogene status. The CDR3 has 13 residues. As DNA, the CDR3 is TGTGCCACGGGGCTAGCGGGCACAGATACGCAGTATTTT. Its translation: CATGLAGTDTQYF.

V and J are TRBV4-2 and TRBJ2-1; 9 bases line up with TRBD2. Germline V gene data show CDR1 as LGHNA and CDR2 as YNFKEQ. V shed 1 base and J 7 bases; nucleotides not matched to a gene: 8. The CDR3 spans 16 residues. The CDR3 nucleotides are TGTGCCAGCAGCCAAGGTACGCGACTAGCGGCGAATGAGCAGTTCTTC. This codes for CASSQGTRLAANEQFF.

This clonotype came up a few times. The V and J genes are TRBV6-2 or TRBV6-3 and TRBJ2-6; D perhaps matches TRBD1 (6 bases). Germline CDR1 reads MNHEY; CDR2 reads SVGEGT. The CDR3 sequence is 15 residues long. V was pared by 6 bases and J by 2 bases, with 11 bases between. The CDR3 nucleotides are TGTGCCAGCAGCCAGGGGTTCACTGGGGCCAACGTCCTGACTTTC. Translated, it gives CASSQGFTGANVLTF.

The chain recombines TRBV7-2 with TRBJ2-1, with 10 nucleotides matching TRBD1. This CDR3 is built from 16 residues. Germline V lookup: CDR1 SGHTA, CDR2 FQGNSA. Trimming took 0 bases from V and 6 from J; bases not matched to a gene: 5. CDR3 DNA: TGTGCCAGCAGCTTAGCGTCGGGACAGGGGACCAATGAGCAGTTCTTC. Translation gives CASSLASGQGTNEQFF. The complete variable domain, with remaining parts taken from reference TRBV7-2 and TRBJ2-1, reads GAGVSQSPSNKVTEKGKDVELRCDPISGHTALYWYRQSLGQGLEFLIYFQGNSAPDKSGLPSDRFSAERTGGSVSTLTIQRTQQEDSAVYLCASSLASGQGTNEQFFGPGTRLTVL.

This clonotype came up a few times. This CDR3 is CASSLNSPTGNYGYTF. In DNA, the CDR3 is TGTGCCAGCAGCCTCAACTCTCCGACGGGAAACTATGGCTACACCTTC. The chain couples TRBV3-1 to TRBJ1-2, with D uncertain. V lost 4 bases and J 2 bases, leaving 17 bases between the germline ends. This CDR3 contains 16 residues. CDR1 and CDR2 from the germline V gene are LGHDT and YNNKEL (reference sequence).

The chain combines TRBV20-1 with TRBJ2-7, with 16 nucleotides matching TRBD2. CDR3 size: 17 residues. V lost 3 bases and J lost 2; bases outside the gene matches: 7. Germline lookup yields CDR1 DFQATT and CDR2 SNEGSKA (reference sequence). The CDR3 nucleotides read TGCAGTGCTAGCCCAGGGACTAGCGGGAGGGAACCCTACGAGCAGTACTTC. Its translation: CSASPGTSGREPYEQYF.

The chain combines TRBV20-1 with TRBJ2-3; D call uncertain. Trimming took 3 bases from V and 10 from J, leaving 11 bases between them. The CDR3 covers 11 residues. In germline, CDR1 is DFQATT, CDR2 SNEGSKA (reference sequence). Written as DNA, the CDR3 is TGCAGTGCTAGCGGGCTAGACGCGCAGTATTTT. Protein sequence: CSASGLDAQYF.

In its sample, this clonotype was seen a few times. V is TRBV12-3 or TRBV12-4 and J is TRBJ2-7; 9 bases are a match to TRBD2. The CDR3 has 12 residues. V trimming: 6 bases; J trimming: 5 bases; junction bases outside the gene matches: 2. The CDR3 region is CASRRGGHEQYF. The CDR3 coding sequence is TGTGCCAGCAGGCGGGGGGGTCACGAGCAGTACTTC.

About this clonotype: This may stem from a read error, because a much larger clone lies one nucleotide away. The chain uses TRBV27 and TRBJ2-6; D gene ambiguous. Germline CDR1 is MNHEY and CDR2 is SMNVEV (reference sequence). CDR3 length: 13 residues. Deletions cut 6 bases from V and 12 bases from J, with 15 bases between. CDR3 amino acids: CASRRTRTSVLTF. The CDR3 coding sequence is TGTGCCAGCAGGCGGACCAGGACCAGCGTCCTGACTTTC.

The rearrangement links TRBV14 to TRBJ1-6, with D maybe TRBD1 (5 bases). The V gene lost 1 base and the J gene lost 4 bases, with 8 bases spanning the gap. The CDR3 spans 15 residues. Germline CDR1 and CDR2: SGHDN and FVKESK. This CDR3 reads CASSQVRQYNSPLHF. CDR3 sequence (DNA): TGTGCCAGCAGCCAAGTGAGACAGTATAATTCACCCCTCCACTTT.

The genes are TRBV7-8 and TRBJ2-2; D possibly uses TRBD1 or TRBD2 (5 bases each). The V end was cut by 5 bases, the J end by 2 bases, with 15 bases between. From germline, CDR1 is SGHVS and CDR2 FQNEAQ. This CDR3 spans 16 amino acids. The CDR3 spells CASSPITGTNTGELFF. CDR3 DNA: TGTGCCAGCAGCCCTATTACCGGGACCAACACCGGGGAGCTGTTTTTT.

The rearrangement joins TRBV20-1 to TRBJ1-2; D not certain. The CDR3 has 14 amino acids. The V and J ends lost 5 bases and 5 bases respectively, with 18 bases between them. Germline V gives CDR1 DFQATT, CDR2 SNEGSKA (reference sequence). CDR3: CSAAPQVGGYGYTF. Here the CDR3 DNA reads TGCAGTGCTGCCCCCCAGGTGGGCGGGTATGGCTACACCTTC.